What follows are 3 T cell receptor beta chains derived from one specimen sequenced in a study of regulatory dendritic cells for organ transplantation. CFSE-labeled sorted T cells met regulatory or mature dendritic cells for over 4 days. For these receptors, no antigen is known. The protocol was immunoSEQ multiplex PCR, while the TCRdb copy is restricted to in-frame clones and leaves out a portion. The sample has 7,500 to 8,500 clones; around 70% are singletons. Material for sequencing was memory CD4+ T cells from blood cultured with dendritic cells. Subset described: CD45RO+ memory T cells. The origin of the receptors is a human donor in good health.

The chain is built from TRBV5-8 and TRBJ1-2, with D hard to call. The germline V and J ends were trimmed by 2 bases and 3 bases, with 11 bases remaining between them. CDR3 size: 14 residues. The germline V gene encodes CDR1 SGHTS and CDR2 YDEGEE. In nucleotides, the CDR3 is TGTGCCAGCAGCTTCTACTCAGGCGACTATGGCTACACCTTC. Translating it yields CASSFYSGDYGYTF.

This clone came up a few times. The CDR3 here is CASSIDGQGLTGGYTF. CDR3 sequence (DNA): TGTGCCAGCAGTATTGACGGACAAGGGCTAACTGGGGGCTACACCTTC. The rearrangement links TRBV11-3 to TRBJ1-2; a weak D match, TRBD1 (5 bases). Trimming stripped 6 bases from V and 8 bases from J, with 25 bases between. The length of the CDR3 is 16 residues. Germline CDR1 SGHNT, CDR2 YENEEA.

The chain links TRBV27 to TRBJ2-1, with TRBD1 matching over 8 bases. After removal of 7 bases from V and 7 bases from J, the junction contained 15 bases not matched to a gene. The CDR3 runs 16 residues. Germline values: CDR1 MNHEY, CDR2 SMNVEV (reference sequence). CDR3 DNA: TGTGCCAGCACCATCCCGGGACAGGCCCCGGGGAATGAGCAGTTCTTC. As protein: CASTIPGQAPGNEQFF.